This T cell receptor beta chain is drawn from a study of cytomegalovirus exposure and HLA in healthy donors. Study-wide points: According to a subsequent analysis, TCR clusters from the first cohort were inclined to appear together in the 100 to 150 validation repertoires.

CDR1 is SGHAT, CDR2 FQDESV, per germline (reference sequence). The length of the CDR3 is 14 residues. V lost 2 bases and J 3 bases, leaving 11 bases between the germline ends. Repertoires were generated with immunoSEQ multiplex PCR, while TCRdb's copy carries only in-frame clones and drops some. The table lists roughly 150,000 clones, roughly 89% of them singletons. A word on this clone: Its target is unknown.

This sequence originates from a woman aged 18-29 years in good health and CMV-seropositive. The sample taken for sequencing was PBMCs. J is TRBJ2-7 and V is TRBV11-1, with D uncertain. This chain's CDR3 is CASSLSGPNYEQYF. The CDR3 DNA follows: TGTGCCAGCAGCTTATCTGGGCCAAACTACGAGCAGTACTTC.